One and the same sample provided the 10 T cell receptor beta chains below, sequenced in a study of blood T cell repertoires in COVID-19. The data were produced by immunoSEQ multiplex PCR, yet TCRdb's version contains in-frame clones alone and is incomplete. The table has 270,000 or so clones, approximately 84% seen once; the top ten hold approximately 9%. The sequencing sample was made of peripheral blood. All receptors derive from a human donor in a cohort sampled during active COVID-19.

The J gene is TRBJ1-1, the V gene TRBV5-1, with a weak D call TRBD1 (6 bases). Germline assignment: CDR1 SGHRS and CDR2 YFSETQ. The V and J ends lost 4 bases and 1 base respectively, with 11 bases between them. The CDR3 is made up of 14 amino acids. CDR3 sequence (DNA): TGCGCCAGCAGCCCGGGACAAACGAACACTGAAGCTTTCTTT. Translating it yields CASSPGQTNTEAFF.

V is TRBV15 and J is TRBJ2-5; tentative D call: TRBD1 (6 bases). The CDR3 is 13 amino acids. Between the trimmed V and J ends, which lost 11 bases and 2 bases, there was a span of 15 bases. CDR1 and CDR2 (germline): LNHNV, YYDKDF (reference sequence). The CDR3 sequence: CAVLDSLQETQYF. The DNA for the CDR3 is TGTGCCGTATTGGACAGTTTGCAAGAGACCCAGTACTTC. Full variable domain (outside the CDR3, taken from reference TRBV15 and TRBJ2-5): DAMVIQNPRYQVTQFGKPVTLSCSQTLNHNVMYWYQQKSSQAPKLLFHYYDKDFNNEADTPDNFQSRRPNTSFCFLDIRSPGLGDTAMYLCAVLDSLQETQYFGPGTRLLVL.

The chain recombines TRBV4-1 with TRBJ1-2; 7 positions match TRBD1. The germline V gene has CDR1 MGHRA and CDR2 YSYEKL. This CDR3 contains 15 residues. V lost 3 bases and J lost 2; bases outside the gene matches: 6. CDR3 DNA sequence: TGCGCCAGCAGCCAGGGGACAGCGCGGAACTATGGCTACACCTTC. It specifies CASSQGTARNYGYTF.

V and J are TRBV28 and TRBJ2-2; tentative D call: TRBD2 (5 bases). This CDR3 is built from 16 residues. Trimming took off 8 bases at V and 4 bases at J, with 20 bases between the two ends. Germline loops: CDR1 MDHEN, CDR2 SYDVKM. DNA for the CDR3: TGTGCCAGCGCCATTACCGTTCCGGCGGGCACCGGGGAGCTGTTTTTT. Its protein product is CASAITVPAGTGELFF. The full variable domain, its missing parts supplied by reference TRBV28 and TRBJ2-2, is DVKVTQSSRYLVKRTGEKVFLECVQDMDHENMFWYRQDPGLGLRLIYFSYDVKMKEKGDIPEGYSVSREKKERFSLILESASTNQTSMYLCASAITVPAGTGELFFGEGSRLTVL.

This clone appeared a few times. The chain recombines TRBV19 with TRBJ2-1; 9 bases are a match to TRBD1. The CDR3 consists of 16 residues. Germline values: CDR1 LNHDA, CDR2 SQIVND (reference sequence). V was clipped by 6 bases and J by 5 bases; unmatched bases: 11. This chain's CDR3 is CASRREPGQGHNEQFF. The CDR3 DNA reads TGTGCCAGTAGACGTGAGCCGGGACAGGGCCACAATGAGCAGTTCTTC.

This rearrangement joins TRBV3-1 (or the pseudogene TRBV3-2) to TRBJ2-7; D perhaps matches TRBD2 (6 bases). Trimming cost V 0 bases and J 2 bases, with 17 bases left between them. This CDR3 comprises 17 residues. The germline V gene has CDR1 LGHDT and CDR2 YNNKEL (reference sequence). CDR3 loop: CASSQESGALYTYEQYF. In nucleotides, the CDR3 is TGTGCCAGCAGCCAAGAGTCGGGAGCGTTGTATACCTACGAGCAGTACTTC.

The chain couples TRBV28 to TRBJ1-4; the match to TRBD1 covers 12 bases. The V gene's germline CDR1 is MDHEN and CDR2 SYDVKM. CDR3 length equals 18 residues. The V and J ends lost 0 bases and 2 bases, in that order; junction bases with no gene match: 4. The CDR3: CASSLWGTGGETNEKLFF. The DNA of the CDR3 is TGTGCCAGCAGTTTATGGGGGACAGGGGGCGAGACTAATGAAAAACTGTTTTTT.

As concerns this clone: An end of the junction differs from the germline gene, which may be a read error. The J gene is TRBJ1-1, the V gene TRBV13; 7 bases agree with TRBD1. The CDR3 consists of 12 residues. Per the germline V gene, CDR1 is PRHDT and CDR2 is FYEKMQ (reference sequence). For the CDR3, the DNA is TGTGCCAGCAGCTCAGGACAGGACCGAGTTCTCTTT. Protein: CASSSGQDRVLF.

The chain recombines TRBV19 with TRBJ2-3; tentatively, D is TRBD1 (5 bases). CDR3 length: 12 amino acids. Trimming took off 5 bases at V and 6 bases at J, with 9 bases between the two ends. Germline V gives CDR1 LNHDA, CDR2 SQIVND (reference sequence). Here the CDR3 reads CASSPAGDTQYF. The DNA of the CDR3 is TGTGCCAGTAGTCCAGCAGGGGATACGCAGTATTTT.

This clone was picked up a small number of times. The DNA for the CDR3 is TGTGCCAGCTCACCCATGACTAGCGAGACAAGTCCCTACGAGCAGTACTTC. Translated: CASSPMTSETSPYEQYF. The chain has TRBV18 and TRBJ2-7; 8 nucleotides match TRBD2. Losses at the gene ends were 3 bases for V and 2 bases for J; bases not matched to a gene: 12. CDR1 is KGHSH, CDR2 LQKENI, per germline. The CDR3 has 17 residues.